This T cell receptor (beta chain) was sequenced during a study of T-cell memory formation after mild COVID-19. CDR1 is MNHNY, CDR2 SVGAGI, per germline (reference sequence). CDR3 size: 16 residues. Trimming at V came to 2 bases and at J to 3 bases, leaving 6 bases not matched to a gene. TCRdb redid the calling of the 5' RACE reads with MiXCR, one entry per CDR3 protein. The table has about 250,000 distinct CDR3 sequences, 15% seen once; the top ten hold 2% to 2.5%. What was sequenced was PBMCs or a T cell subset sorted from them (not recorded which). The V and J genes are TRBV6-6 and TRBJ2-1; 8 bases map to TRBD1. The receptor was derived from an adult woman who had mild COVID-19 (a few samples of this study predate the infection). Cell type and time point are not known. CDR3 bases: TGTGCCAGCAGTTACAGGGGGGACAGGAACTACAATGAGCAGTTCTTC. It yields the protein CASSYRGDRNYNEQFF.